Listed below are T cell receptor beta chains from one sample, sequenced in a study of T cells in Graves' hyperthyroidism and ophthalmopathy. Each CDR3 protein is one row after TCRdb ran MiXCR on the multiplex PCR reads. The sample gives more than 75,000 distinct CDR3 sequences, about 51% of which show up once; around 30% is in the top ten. Sample: blood. The receptors originated from a woman aged 40 to 49 with Graves' hyperthyroidism. CDR3s include the opening cysteine and the closing phenylalanine or tryptophan. Fields, in order: clone size, V gene, J gene, D gene, CDR3 DNA, CDR3 protein. The D gene is left open where the match is weak. Clone size is shown for a subset of rows, as once, few, many or a class of expanded clone.

size: once
V: TRBV5-1
J: TRBJ1-5
D: TRBD1
DNA: TGCGCCAGCAGCTTGTCCGGGACAGGGTCTCCCCAGCATTTT
CDR3: CASSLSGTGSPQHF

size: many
V: TRBV9
J: TRBJ2-2
D: TRBD1
DNA: TGTGCCAGCAGCGTAGGACAGGGATTTGACGGGGAGCTGTTTTTT
CDR3: CASSVGQGFDGELFF

size: NA
V: TRBV20-1
J: TRBJ1-2
D: TRBD1
DNA: TGCAGTGCAATAAGGACAGGGCCAAATGGCTACACCTTC
CDR3: CSAIRTGPNGYTF

size: NA
V: TRBV19
J: TRBJ2-3
D: TRBD2
DNA: TGTGCCAGTAGCCAACCAGGGACTAGCCCTGGGGATACGCAGTATTTT
CDR3: CASSQPGTSPGDTQYF

size: many
V: TRBV7-2
J: TRBJ2-7
D: NA
DNA: TGTGCCAGCAGCTTGGGGTTCAGGGGTCGCGGAGGCAACGAGCAGTACTTC
CDR3: CASSLGFRGRGGNEQYF

size: NA
V: TRBV29-1
J: TRBJ1-5
D: NA
DNA: TGCAGCGCCAGCAGGGCTAGCAATCAGCCCCAGCATTTT
CDR3: CSASRASNQPQHF

size: NA
V: TRBV29-1
J: TRBJ2-5
D: NA
DNA: TGCAGCGTTGGGGCAGGAGGGACCCAGTACTTC
CDR3: CSVGAGGTQYF

size: many
V: TRBV6-4
J: TRBJ1-2
D: TRBD1
DNA: TGTGCCAGCAGTGCCGGGACAGGGTATGGCTACACCTTC
CDR3: CASSAGTGYGYTF

size: many
V: TRBV20-1
J: TRBJ1-4
D: NA
DNA: TGCAGTGCTAGAGACAGGTTGAATGAAAAACTGTTTTTT
CDR3: CSARDRLNEKLFF

size: NA
V: TRBV6-1
J: TRBJ1-5
D: TRBD1
DNA: TGTGCCAGCAGTATCCGGACAGGGAAGGAGACCCAGCATTTT
CDR3: CASSIRTGKETQHF

size: NA
V: TRBV29-1
J: TRBJ1-3
D: NA
DNA: TGCAGCGTTCGGGGGTTTGACCCCGCTGGAAACACCATATATTTT
CDR3: CSVRGFDPAGNTIYF

size: NA
V: TRBV7-4
J: TRBJ2-3
D: TRBD2
DNA: TGTGCCAGCAGCGCTAGCGGGAACACAGATACGCAGTATTTT
CDR3: CASSASGNTDTQYF

size: many
V: TRBV5-6
J: TRBJ1-2
D: NA
DNA: TGTGCCAGCAGCTTAGGGACGGACAACTATGGCTACACCTTC
CDR3: CASSLGTDNYGYTF

size: NA
V: TRBV29-1
J: TRBJ2-2
D: NA
DNA: TGCAGCGTTGAAGCGTGGGACACCGGGGAGCCGTTTTTT
CDR3: CSVEAWDTGEPFF

size: many
V: TRBV12-3/TRBV12-4
J: TRBJ1-4
D: NA
DNA: TGTGCCAGCAGGCCCGCGGGGATCGGGGAAAAACTGTTTTTT
CDR3: CASRPAGIGEKLFF

size: many
V: TRBV5-1
J: TRBJ1-2
D: NA
DNA: TGCGCCAGCAGCCCTGGACAGAGGAGCCGAATCAACTATGGCTACACCTTC
CDR3: CASSPGQRSRINYGYTF

size: NA
V: TRBV5-5
J: TRBJ2-2
D: NA
DNA: TGTGCCAGCAGCCGCGGCCCAAGGGACGGGAACACCGGGGAGCTGTTTTTT
CDR3: CASSRGPRDGNTGELFF

size: NA
V: TRBV7-2
J: TRBJ1-1
D: TRBD1
DNA: TGTGCCAGCGCACAACCAGGGGACAGGGTGGCTTTCTTT
CDR3: CASAQPGDRVAFF

size: NA
V: TRBV20-1
J: TRBJ1-2
D: TRBD1
DNA: TGCAGTGCCGCCCGGACAGGGAATGGCTACACCTTC
CDR3: CSAARTGNGYTF

size: many
V: TRBV19
J: TRBJ2-3
D: NA
DNA: TGTGCCAGTAGTATGGACCCCCCGCCAGATACGCAGTATTTT
CDR3: CASSMDPPPDTQYF

size: NA
V: TRBV11-1
J: TRBJ2-3
D: NA
DNA: TGTGCCAGCAGCTTAGAGCAGTACAGAAGCACAGATACGCAGTATTTT
CDR3: CASSLEQYRSTDTQYF

size: many
V: TRBV4-1
J: TRBJ2-5
D: NA
DNA: TGCGCCAGCAGCCAGAGTGTTGGAAGGGGGGAAGAGACCCAGTACTTC
CDR3: CASSQSVGRGEETQYF

size: NA
V: TRBV29-1
J: TRBJ2-5
D: TRBD1
DNA: TGCAGCGTTGAGGGGACAGGGGGCGGGAAGACCCAGTACTTC
CDR3: CSVEGTGGGKTQYF

size: NA
V: TRBV5-1
J: TRBJ2-6
D: TRBD2
DNA: TGCGCCAGCAGCTCTTTCGCGGGAGTGTCTGGGGCCAACGTCCTGACTTTC
CDR3: CASSSFAGVSGANVLTF

size: few
V: TRBV11-3
J: TRBJ1-2
D: NA
DNA: TGTGCCAGCAGCTTAGGAGGCTACACCTTC
CDR3: CASSLGGYTF

size: many
V: TRBV7-2
J: TRBJ2-2
D: NA
DNA: TGTGCCAGCAGTCCCAGGGGTACCGGGGAGCTGTTTTTT
CDR3: CASSPRGTGELFF

size: NA
V: TRBV7-2
J: TRBJ2-7
D: NA
DNA: NA
CDR3: CASSFYICSARWGDYEQYF

size: NA
V: TRBV29-1
J: TRBJ2-6
D: NA
DNA: TGCAGCGCTGGTGGGGGGCCGGGGGCCAACGTCCTGACTTTC
CDR3: CSAGGGPGANVLTF

size: NA
V: TRBV7-9
J: TRBJ1-6
D: NA
DNA: TGTGCCAGCAGCTTAGGCGGTTCACCCCTCCACTTT
CDR3: CASSLGGSPLHF

size: NA
V: TRBV15
J: TRBJ2-7
D: NA
DNA: TGTGCCACCAGCCAAACTGCGACAGGACGACACGAGCAGTACTTC
CDR3: CATSQTATGRHEQYF

size: once
V: TRBV5-1
J: TRBJ2-5
D: TRBD1
DNA: TGCGCCAGCAGCTCGGGACAGGGTGGGACCCAGTACTTC
CDR3: CASSSGQGGTQYF

size: NA
V: TRBV7-2
J: TRBJ1-2
D: NA
DNA: TGTGCCAGCAGCTTTGCTAGCGGGCAGCACTATGGCTACACCTTC
CDR3: CASSFASGQHYGYTF

size: once
V: TRBV29-1
J: TRBJ2-6
D: NA
DNA: TGCAGCATAACACAAAGATGGCACCCGGGGACTGAAGCTTTC
CDR3: CSITQRWHPGTEAF

size: many
V: TRBV2
J: TRBJ1-1
D: TRBD1
DNA: TGTGCCAGCAGTAAAGGACAGGGGTTCGCTGAAGCTTTCTTT
CDR3: CASSKGQGFAEAFF

size: NA
V: TRBV11-2
J: TRBJ1-2
D: TRBD1
DNA: TGTGCCAGCTCGGCAGGGGGGGTCTATGGCTACACCTTC
CDR3: CASSAGGVYGYTF

size: NA
V: TRBV25-1
J: TRBJ2-7
D: TRBD2
DNA: TGTGCCAGCAGTGACGTGACTAGCGGGAGGGCCTACGAGCAGTACTTC
CDR3: CASSDVTSGRAYEQYF

size: NA
V: TRBV15
J: TRBJ1-2
D: NA
DNA: TGTGCCACCAGCCGCCATCTGTCCGGGGACTATGGCTACACCTTC
CDR3: CATSRHLSGDYGYTF

size: NA
V: TRBV9
J: TRBJ1-2
D: NA
DNA: TGTGCCAGCAGAGGTGAAGGGGCGTATGGCTACACCTTC
CDR3: CASRGEGAYGYTF

size: NA
V: TRBV7-9
J: TRBJ1-5
D: TRBD1
DNA: TGTGCCAGCAGCTTAGGGGACAGGGTCGGGCAGCCCCAGCATTTT
CDR3: CASSLGDRVGQPQHF

size: NA
V: TRBV5-1
J: TRBJ2-7
D: NA
DNA: TGCGCCAGCAGCTCGGAGGGTGGGAGCTCCTACGAGCAGTACTTC
CDR3: CASSSEGGSSYEQYF